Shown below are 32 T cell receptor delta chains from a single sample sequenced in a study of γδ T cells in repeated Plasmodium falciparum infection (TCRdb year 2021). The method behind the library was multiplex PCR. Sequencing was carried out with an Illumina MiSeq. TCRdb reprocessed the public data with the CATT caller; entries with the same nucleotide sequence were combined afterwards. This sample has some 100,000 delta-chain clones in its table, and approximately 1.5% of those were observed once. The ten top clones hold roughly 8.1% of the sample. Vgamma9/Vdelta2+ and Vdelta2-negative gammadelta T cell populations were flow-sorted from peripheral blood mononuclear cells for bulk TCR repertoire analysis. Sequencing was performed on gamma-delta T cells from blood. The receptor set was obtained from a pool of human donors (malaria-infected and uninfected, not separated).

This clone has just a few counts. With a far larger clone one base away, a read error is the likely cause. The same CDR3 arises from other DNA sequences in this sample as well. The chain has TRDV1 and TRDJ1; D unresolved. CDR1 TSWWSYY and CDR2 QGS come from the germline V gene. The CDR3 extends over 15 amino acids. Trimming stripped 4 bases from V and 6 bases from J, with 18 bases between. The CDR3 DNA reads TGTGCTCTTGGGGGACGGAGGACAGAGGGACATAAACTCATCTTT. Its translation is CALGGRRTEGHKLIF.

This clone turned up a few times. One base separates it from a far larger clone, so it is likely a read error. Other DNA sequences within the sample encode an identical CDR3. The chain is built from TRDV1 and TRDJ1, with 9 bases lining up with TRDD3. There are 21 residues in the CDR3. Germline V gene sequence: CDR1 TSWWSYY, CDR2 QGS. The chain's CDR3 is CALGGRLHLLLGEKYTDKLIF. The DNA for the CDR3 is TGTGCTCTTGGGGGACGCCTCCACCTGTTACTGGGGGAAAAATACACCGATAAACTTATCTTT.

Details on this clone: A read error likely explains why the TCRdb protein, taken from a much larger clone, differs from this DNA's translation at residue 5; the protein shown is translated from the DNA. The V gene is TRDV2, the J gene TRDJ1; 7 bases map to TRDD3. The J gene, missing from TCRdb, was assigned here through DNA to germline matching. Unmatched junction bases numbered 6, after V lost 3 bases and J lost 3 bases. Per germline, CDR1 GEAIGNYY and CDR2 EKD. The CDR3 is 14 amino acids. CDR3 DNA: TGTGCCTGTGACCTTATTACTGGGGCCGATAAACTCATCTTT. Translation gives CACDLITGADKLIF.

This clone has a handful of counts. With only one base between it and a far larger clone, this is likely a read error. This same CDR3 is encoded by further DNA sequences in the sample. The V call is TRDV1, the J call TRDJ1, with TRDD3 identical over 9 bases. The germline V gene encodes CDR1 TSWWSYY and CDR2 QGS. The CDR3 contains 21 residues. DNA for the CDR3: TGTGCTCTTGGGGAACTGAAGAGCTTCCTAAAGTACTGGGGGGATACCGATAAGCTCATCTTT. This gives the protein CALGELKSFLKYWGDTDKLIF.

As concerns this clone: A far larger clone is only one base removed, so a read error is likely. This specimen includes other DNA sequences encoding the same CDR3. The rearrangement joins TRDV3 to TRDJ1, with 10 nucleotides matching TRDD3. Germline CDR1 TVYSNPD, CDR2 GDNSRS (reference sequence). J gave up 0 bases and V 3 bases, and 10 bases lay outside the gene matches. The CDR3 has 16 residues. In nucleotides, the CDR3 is TGTGCCTTCGCCGGGGGGATACGGACATACACCGATAAACTCATCTTT. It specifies CAFAGGIRTYTDKLIF.

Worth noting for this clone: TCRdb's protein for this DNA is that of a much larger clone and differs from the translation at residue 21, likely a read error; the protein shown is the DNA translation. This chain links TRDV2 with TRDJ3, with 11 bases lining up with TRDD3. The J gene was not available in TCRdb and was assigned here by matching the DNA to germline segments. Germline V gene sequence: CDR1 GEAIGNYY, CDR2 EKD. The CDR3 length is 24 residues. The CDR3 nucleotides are TGTGCCTGTGACACCGTCAAACCAGCCCAGCTGGGGGATACACGCTCCTGGGACACCCGACGGATGTTTTTC. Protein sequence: CACDTVKPAQLGDTRSWDTRRMFF.

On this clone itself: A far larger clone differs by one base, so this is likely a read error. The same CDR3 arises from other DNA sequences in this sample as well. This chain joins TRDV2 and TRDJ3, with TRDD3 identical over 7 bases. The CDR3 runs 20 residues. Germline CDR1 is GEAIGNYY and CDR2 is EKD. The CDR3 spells CACDLTGDARSSWDTRQMFF. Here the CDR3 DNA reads TGTGCCTGTGACCTTACTGGGGATGCCCGGAGCTCCTGGGATACCCGACAGATGTTTTTC.

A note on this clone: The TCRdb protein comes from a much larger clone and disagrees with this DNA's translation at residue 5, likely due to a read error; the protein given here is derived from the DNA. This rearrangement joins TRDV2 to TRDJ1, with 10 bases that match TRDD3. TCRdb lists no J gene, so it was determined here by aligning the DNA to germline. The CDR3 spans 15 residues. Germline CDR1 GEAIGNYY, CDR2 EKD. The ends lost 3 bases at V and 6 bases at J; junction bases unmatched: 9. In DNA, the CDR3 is TGTGCCTGTGACGAACTGGGGGATGCGGGCTATAAACTCATCTTT. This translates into CACDELGDAGYKLIF.

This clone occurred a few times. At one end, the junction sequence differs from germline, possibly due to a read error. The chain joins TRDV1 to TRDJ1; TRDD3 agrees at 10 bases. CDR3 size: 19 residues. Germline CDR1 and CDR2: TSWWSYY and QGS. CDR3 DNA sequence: TGTGCTCTTGGGGACCCTGAAGGGCACTGGGGGATCTACACCGATAGACTCACCTTT. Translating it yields CALGDPEGHWGIYTDRLTF.

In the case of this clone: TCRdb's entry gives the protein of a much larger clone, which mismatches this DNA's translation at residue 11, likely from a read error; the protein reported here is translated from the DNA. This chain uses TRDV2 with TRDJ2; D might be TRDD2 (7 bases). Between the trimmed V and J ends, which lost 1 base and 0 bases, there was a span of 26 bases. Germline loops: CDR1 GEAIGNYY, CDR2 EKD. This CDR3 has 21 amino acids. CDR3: CACDTIRGSPSFHALTAQLFF. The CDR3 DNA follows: TGTGCCTGTGACACTATAAGGGGGAGCCCTTCCTTTCACGCTTTGACAGCACAACTCTTCTTT.

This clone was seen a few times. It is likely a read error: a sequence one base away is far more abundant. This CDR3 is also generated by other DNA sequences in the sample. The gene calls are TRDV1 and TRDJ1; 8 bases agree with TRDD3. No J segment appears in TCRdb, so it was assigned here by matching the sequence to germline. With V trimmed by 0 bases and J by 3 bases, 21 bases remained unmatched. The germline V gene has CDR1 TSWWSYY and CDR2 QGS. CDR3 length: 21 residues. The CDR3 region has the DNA TGTGCTCTTGGGGAACTTCCCTCCCCGACTGGGGGGTACCCCCCTTCCGATAAACTCATCTTT. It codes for CALGELPSPTGGYPPSDKLIF.

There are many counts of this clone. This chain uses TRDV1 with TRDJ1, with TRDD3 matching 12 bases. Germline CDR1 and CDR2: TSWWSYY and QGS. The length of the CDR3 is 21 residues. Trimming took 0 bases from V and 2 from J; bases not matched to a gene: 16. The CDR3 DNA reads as TGTGCTCTTGGGGAACTCTCCTGGGTACTGGGGGATACAGAGGGGACCGATAAACTCATCTTT. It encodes CALGELSWVLGDTEGTDKLIF.

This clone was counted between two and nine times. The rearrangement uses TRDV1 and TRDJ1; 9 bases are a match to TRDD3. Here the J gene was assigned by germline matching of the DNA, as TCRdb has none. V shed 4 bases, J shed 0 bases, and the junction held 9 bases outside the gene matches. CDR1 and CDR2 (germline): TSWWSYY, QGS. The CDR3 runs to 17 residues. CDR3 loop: CALGVYWGTLYTDKLIF. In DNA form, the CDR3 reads TGTGCTCTTGGGGTTTACTGGGGGACCTTGTACACCGATAAACTCATCTTT.

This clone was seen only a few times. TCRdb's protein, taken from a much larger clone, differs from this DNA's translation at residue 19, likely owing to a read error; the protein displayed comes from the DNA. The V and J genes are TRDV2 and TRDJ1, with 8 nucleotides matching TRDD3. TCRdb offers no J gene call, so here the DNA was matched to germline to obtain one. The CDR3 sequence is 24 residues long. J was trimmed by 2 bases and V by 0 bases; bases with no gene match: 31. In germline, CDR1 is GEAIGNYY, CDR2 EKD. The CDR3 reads CACDTVGYWGALMLGRKGTDKLIF. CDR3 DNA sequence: TGTGCCTGTGACACCGTGGGCTACTGGGGGGCTCTAATGCTTGGGCGAAAAGGGACCGATAAACTCATCTTT.

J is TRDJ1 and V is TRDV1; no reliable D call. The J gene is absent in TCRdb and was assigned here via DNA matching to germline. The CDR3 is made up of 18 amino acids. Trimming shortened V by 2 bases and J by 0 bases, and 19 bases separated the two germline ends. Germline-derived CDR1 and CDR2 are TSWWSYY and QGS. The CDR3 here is CALGETLRSHRYTDKLIF. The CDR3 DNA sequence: TGTGCTCTTGGGGAAACTTTACGTAGCCATAGGTACACCGATAAACTCATCTTT.

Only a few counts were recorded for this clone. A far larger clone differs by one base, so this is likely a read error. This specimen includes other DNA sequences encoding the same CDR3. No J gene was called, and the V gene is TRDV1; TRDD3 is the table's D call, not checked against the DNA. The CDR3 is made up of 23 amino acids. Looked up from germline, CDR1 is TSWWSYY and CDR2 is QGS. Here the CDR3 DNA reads TGTGCTCTTGGGGAACCCTCACCGACAACTTCCTACTTCTGGTCCCCGTACACCGATAAGCTCATCTTT. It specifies CALGEPSPTTSYFWSPYTDKLIF.

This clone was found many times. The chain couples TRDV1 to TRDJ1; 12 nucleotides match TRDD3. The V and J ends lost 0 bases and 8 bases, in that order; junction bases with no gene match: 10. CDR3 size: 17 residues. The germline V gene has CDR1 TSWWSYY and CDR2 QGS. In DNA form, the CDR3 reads TGTGCTCTTGGGGAACTTGCGCTGGGGGATACGCGGTTCAAACTCATCTTT. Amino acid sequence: CALGELALGDTRFKLIF.

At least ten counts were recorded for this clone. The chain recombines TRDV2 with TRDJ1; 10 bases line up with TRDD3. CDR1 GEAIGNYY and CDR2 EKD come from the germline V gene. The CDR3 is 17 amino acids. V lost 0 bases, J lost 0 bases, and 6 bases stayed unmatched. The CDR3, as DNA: TGTGCCTGTGACACCGTTGGGGGATACAAGGACACCGATAAACTCATCTTT. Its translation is CACDTVGGYKDTDKLIF.

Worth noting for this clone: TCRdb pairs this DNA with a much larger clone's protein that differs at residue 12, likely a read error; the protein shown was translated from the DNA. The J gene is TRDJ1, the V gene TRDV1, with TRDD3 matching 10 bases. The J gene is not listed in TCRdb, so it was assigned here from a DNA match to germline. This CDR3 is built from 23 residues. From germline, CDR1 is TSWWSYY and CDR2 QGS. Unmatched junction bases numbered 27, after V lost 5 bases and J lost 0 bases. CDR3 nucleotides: TGTGCTCTTGGGACCGCAATTCCGCACTGGGGGATGTTCACATCCATTTACACCGATAAACTCATCTTT. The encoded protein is CALGTAIPHWGMFTSIYTDKLIF.

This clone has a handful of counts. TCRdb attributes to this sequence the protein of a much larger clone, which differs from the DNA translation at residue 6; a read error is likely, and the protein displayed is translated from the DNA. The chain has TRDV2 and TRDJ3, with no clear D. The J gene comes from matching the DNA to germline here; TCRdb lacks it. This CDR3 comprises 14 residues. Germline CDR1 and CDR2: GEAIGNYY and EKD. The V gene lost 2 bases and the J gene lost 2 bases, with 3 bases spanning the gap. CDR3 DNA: TGTGCCTGTGACAGCCCCTGGGACACCCGACAGATGTTTTTC. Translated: CACDSPWDTRQMFF.

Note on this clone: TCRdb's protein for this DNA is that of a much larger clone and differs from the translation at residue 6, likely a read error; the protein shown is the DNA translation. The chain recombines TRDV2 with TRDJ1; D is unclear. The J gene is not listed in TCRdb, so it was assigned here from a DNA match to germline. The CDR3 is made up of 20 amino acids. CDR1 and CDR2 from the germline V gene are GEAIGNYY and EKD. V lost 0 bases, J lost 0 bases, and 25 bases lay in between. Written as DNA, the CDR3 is TGTGCCTGTGACACCGCCCCCCAGCCCGCCACCGCCGCGTACACCGATAAACTCATCTTT. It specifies CACDTAPQPATAAYTDKLIF.

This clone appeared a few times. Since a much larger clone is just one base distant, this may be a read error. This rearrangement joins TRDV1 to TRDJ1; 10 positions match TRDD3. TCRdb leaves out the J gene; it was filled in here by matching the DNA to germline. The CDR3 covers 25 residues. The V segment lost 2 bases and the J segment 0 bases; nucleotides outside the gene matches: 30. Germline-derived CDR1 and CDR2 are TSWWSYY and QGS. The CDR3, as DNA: TGTGCTCTTGGGGAAGAGGGCCTCCGTCCACCAACAAACTGGGGGATCCCCTCATACACCGATAAACTCATCTTT. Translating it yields CALGEEGLRPPTNWGIPSYTDKLIF.

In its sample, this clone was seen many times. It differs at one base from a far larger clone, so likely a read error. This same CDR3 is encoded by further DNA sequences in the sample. CDR3 in DNA: TGTGCCTGTGACCTTCGGCTTGGGACCGGGGGATGTTTTATCTTT. Its translation is CACDLRLGTGGCFIF. The chain uses TRDV2 and TRDJ1; 7 bases line up with TRDD3. Trimming at V came to 3 bases and at J to 14 bases, leaving 20 bases not matched to a gene. This CDR3 contains 15 residues. Per germline, CDR1 GEAIGNYY and CDR2 EKD.

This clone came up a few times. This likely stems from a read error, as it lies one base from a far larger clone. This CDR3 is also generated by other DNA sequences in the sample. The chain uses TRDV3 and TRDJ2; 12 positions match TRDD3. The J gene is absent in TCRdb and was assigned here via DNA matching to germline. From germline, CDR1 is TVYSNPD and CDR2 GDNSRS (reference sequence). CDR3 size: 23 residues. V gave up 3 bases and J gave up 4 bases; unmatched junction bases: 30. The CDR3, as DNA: TGTGCCTTCCAGAGGAAAAAATTCCTGCGGTACTGGGGGATACCATGGCCGACAGCACAACTCTTCTTT. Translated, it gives CAFQRKKFLRYWGIPWPTAQLFF.

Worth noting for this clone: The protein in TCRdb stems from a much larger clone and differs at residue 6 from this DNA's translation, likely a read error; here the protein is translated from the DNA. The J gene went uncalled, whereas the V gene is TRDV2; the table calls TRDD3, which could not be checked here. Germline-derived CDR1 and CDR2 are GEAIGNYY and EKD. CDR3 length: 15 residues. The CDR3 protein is CACDLLLGTGGCFIF. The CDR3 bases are TGTGCCTGTGACCTTCTGCTTGGGACTGGGGGATGTTTTATCTTT.

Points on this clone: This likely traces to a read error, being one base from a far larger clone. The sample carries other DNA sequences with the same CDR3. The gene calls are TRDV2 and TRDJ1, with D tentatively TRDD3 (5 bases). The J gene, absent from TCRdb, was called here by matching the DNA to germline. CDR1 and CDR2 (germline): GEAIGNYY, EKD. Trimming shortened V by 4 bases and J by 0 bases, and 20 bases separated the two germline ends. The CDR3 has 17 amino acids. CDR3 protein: CACDRLGVGWDTDKLIF. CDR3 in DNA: TGTGCCTGTGATCGCCTCGGGGTGGGGTGGGACACCGATAAACTCATCTTT.

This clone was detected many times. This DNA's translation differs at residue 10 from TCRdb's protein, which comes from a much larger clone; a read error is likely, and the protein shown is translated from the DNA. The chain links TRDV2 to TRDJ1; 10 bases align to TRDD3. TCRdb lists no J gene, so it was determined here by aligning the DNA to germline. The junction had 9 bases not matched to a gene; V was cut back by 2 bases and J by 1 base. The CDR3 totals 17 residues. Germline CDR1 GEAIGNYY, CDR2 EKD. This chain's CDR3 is CACDSLLGDVSTDKLIF. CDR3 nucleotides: TGTGCCTGTGACAGTTTACTGGGGGATGTATCCACCGATAAACTCATCTTT.

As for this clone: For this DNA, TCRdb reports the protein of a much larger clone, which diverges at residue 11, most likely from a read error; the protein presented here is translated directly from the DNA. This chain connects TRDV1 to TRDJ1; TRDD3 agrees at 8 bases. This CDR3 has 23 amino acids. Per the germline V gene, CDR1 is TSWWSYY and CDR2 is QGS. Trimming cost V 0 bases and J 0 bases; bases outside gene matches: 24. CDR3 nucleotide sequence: TGTGCTCTTGGGGAACTAGGCGCTCTCTACTTGGGGATACAAGGCGGGGACACCGATAAACTCATCTTT. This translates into CALGELGALYLGIQGGDTDKLIF.

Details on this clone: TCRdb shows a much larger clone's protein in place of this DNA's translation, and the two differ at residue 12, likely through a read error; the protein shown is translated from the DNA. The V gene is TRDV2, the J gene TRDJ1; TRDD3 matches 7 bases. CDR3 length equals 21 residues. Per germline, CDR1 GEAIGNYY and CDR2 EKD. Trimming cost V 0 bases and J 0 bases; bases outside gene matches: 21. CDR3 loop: CACDTGIYALGAQRYTDKLIF. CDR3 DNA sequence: TGTGCCTGTGACACCGGAATCTACGCGCTGGGGGCTCAGAGGTACACCGATAAACTCATCTTT.

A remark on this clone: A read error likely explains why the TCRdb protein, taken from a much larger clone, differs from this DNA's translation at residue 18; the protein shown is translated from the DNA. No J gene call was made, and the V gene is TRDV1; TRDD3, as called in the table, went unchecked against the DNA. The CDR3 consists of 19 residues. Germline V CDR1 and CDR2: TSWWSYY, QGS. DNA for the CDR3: TGTGCTCTTGGGGAACCGAGTCCAAATAGGAGGGGCCGCCGGGCTAAACTCACCTTT. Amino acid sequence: CALGEPSPNRRGRRAKLTF.

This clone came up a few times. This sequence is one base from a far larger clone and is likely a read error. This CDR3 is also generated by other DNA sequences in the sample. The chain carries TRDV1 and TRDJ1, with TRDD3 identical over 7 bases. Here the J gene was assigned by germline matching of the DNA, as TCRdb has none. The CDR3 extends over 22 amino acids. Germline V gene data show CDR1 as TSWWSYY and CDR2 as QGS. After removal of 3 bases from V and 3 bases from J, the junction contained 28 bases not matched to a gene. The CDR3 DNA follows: TGTGCTCTTGGGGAGCAAAGTCGATGGTCGGGTTCATACTGGGGATTACCCGATAAACTCATCTTT. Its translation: CALGEQSRWSGSYWGLPDKLIF.

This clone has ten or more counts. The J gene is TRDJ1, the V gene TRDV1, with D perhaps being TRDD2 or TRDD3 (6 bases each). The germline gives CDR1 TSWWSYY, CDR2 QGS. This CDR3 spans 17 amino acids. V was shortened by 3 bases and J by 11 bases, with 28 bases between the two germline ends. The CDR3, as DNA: TGTGCTCTTGGGGATTATCCCCGTACTGGGTCCTACGCCTGGCTCATCTTT. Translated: CALGDYPRTGSYAWLIF.